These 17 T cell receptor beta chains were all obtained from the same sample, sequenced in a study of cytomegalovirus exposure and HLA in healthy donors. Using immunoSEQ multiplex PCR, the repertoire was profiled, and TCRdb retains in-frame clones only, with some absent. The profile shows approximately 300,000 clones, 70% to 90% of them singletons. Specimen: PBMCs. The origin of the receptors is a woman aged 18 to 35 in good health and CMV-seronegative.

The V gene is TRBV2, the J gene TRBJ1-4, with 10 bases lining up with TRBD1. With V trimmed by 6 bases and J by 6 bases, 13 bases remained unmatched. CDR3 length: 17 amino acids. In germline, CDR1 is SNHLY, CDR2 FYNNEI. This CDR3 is CASSQFTGTGVDEKLFF. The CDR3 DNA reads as TGTGCCAGCAGCCAATTTACAGGGACAGGGGTTGATGAAAAACTGTTTTTT.

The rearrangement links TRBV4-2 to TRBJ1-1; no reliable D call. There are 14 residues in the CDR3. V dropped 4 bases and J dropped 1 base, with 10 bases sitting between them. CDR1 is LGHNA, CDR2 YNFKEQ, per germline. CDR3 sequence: CASSPTEGNTEAFF. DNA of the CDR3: TGTGCCAGCAGCCCCACGGAGGGGAACACTGAAGCTTTCTTT.

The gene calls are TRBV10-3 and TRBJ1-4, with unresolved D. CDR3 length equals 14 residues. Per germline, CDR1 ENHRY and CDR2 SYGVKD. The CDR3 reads CAVGSRLIDEKLFF. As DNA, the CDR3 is TGTGCAGTAGGGAGTCGACTCATTGATGAAAAACTGTTTTTT.

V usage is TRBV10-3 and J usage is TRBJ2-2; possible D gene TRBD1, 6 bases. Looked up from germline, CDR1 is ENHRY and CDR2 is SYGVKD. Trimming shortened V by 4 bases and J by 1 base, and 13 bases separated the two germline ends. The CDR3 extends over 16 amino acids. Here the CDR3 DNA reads TGTGCCATCAGTGTTCGCAGGGGTGAGAACACCGGGGAGCTGTTTTTT. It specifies CAISVRRGENTGELFF.

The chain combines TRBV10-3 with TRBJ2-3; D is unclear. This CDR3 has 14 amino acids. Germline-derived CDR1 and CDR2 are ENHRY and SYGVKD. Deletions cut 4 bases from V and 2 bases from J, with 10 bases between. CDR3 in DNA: TGTGCCATCAGTGGGTCGAGCGACACAGATACGCAGTATTTT. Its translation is CAISGSSDTDTQYF.

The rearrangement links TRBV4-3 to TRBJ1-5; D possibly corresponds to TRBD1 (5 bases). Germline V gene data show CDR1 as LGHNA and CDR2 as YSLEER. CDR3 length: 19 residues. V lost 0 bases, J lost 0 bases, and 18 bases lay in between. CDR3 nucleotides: TGCGCCAGCAGCCAAGACCTGTCGGGGGACGGGTATAGCAATCAGCCCCAGCATTTT. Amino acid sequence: CASSQDLSGDGYSNQPQHF.

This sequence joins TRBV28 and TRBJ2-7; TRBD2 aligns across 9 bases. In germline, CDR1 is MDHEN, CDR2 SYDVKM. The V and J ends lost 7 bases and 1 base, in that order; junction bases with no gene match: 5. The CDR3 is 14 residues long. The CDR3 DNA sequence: TGTGCCAGCAAATTAGCGGGAGTGTCCTACGAGCAGTACTTC. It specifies CASKLAGVSYEQYF.

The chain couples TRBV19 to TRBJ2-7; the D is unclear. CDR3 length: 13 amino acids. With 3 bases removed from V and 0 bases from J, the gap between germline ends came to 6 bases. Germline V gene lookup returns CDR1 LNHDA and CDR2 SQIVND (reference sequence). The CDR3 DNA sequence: TGTGCCAGTAGTATGTCAAACTCCTACGAGCAGTACTTC. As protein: CASSMSNSYEQYF.

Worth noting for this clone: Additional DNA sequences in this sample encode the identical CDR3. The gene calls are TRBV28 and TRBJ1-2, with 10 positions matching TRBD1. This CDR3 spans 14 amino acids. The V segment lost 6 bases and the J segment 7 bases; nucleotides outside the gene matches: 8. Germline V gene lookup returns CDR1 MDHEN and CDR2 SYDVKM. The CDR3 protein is CASSLGQGSSGYTF. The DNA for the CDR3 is TGTGCCAGCAGCCTGGGACAGGGGAGCTCTGGCTACACCTTC.

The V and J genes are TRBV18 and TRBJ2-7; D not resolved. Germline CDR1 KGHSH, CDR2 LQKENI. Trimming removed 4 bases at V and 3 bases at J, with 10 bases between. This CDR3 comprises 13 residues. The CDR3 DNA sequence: TGTGCCAGCTCACGGCAGGAAAACTACGAGCAGTACTTC. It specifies CASSRQENYEQYF.

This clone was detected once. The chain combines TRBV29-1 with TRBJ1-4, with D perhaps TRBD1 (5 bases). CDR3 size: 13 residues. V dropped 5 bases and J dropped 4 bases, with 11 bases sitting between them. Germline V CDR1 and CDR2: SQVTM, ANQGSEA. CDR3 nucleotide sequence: TGCAGCGTTAAGGGGAGGTTTAATGAAAAACTGTTTTTT. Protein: CSVKGRFNEKLFF.

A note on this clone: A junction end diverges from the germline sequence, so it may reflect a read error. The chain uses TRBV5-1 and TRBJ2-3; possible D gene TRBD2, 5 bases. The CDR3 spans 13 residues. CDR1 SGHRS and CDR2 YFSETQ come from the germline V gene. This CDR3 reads CASSLAAADTQYF. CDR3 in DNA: TGCGCCAGCAGTTTGGCAGCGGCAGATACGCAGTATTTT.

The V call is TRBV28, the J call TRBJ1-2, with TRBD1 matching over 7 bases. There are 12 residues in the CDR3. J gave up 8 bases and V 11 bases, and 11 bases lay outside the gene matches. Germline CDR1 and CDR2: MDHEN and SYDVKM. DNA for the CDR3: TGTGCCGGAACCACAGGGGCTCGCGGCTACACCTTC. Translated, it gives CAGTTGARGYTF.

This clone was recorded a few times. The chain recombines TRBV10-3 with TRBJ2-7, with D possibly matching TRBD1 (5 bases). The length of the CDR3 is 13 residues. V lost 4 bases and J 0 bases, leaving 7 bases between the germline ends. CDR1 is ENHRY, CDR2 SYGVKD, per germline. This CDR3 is CAISGTSSYEQYF. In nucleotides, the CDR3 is TGTGCCATCAGTGGGACATCCTCCTACGAGCAGTACTTC.

The CDR3 protein is CASSVVASGRIGTQYF. CDR3 DNA sequence: TGTGCCAGCAGCGTGGTGGCTAGCGGGAGGATAGGGACCCAGTACTTC. V usage is TRBV5-6 and J usage is TRBJ2-5, with TRBD2 identical over 11 bases. Germline values: CDR1 SGHDT, CDR2 YYEEEE. Germline trimming cut 4 bases from V and 7 bases from J; bases unmatched to any gene: 12. This CDR3 is 16 amino acids long.

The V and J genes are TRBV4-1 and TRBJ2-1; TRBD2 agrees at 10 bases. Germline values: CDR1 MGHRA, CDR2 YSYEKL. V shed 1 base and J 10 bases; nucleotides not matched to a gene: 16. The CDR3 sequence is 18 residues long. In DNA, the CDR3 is TGCGCCAGCAGCCAAGGGGCTAGCGGGAGCGACCTTGGACCGGAGCAGTTCTTC. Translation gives CASSQGASGSDLGPEQFF.

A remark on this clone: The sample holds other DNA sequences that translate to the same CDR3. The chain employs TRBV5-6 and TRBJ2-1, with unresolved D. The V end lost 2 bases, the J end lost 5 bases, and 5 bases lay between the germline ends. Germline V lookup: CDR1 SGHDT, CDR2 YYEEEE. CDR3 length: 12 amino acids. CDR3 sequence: CASSLTDNEQFF. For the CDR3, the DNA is TGTGCCAGCAGCTTAACGGACAATGAGCAGTTCTTC.